This entry lists 24 T cell receptor beta chains sequenced from one sample in a study of blood T cell repertoires in COVID-19. Libraries were prepared by immunoSEQ multiplex PCR; TCRdb keeps only in-frame clonotypes and omits some of them. This sample has approximately 450,000 clones, with 75% to 90% found just once. The source material was PBMCs or T cells enriched from blood (not recorded which). The receptors shown here come from a man aged 25-40 years who had recovered from COVID-19.

CDR3 loop: CASSEPTGPNEQFF. For the CDR3, the DNA is TGCGCCAGCAGTGAGCCGACAGGGCCCAATGAGCAGTTCTTC. The V gene is TRBV10-2, the J gene TRBJ2-1; 7 nucleotides match TRBD1. Germline V gene lookup returns CDR1 WSHSY and CDR2 SAAADI. This CDR3 region has 14 residues. V shed 2 bases, J shed 6 bases, and the junction held 4 bases outside the gene matches.

The rearrangement links TRBV7-9 to TRBJ2-3, with 9 bases matching TRBD1. The CDR3 runs to 15 residues. Trimming took 1 base from V and 4 from J; bases not matched to a gene: 3. Germline CDR1 SEHNR, CDR2 FQNEAQ (reference sequence). The CDR3 sequence is CASSLGDRASDTQYF. DNA for the CDR3: TGTGCCAGCAGCTTAGGGGACAGGGCTTCAGATACGCAGTATTTT.

V is TRBV3-1 (or the pseudogene TRBV3-2) and J is TRBJ1-2, with D maybe TRBD1 (5 bases). Germline CDR1 LGHDT, CDR2 YNNKEL (reference sequence). V lost 0 bases and J lost 4, with 12 bases in between. The CDR3 length is 15 residues. This chain's CDR3 is CASSQDLGGGYGYTF. DNA for the CDR3: TGTGCCAGCAGCCAAGATCTGGGGGGGGGCTATGGCTACACCTTC.

The V and J genes are TRBV6-5 and TRBJ2-1; TRBD1 agrees at 8 bases. CDR1 and CDR2 from the germline V gene are MNHEY and SVGAGI. After removal of 0 bases from V and 5 bases from J, the junction contained 3 bases not matched to a gene. This CDR3 has 15 amino acids. The CDR3 is CASSYSRTGNNEQFF. DNA for the CDR3: TGTGCCAGCAGTTACTCCAGGACAGGGAACAATGAGCAGTTCTTC.

This chain links TRBV10-3 with TRBJ2-2; maybe TRBD1 (5 bases). The CDR3 contains 15 residues. CDR1 ENHRY and CDR2 SYGVKD come from the germline V gene. V was shortened by 2 bases and J by 1 base, with 8 bases between the two germline ends. Written as DNA, the CDR3 is TGTGCCATCAGTGAGAGGGGTCTGAACACCGGGGAGCTGTTTTTT. It specifies CAISERGLNTGELFF.

This chain joins TRBV27 and TRBJ2-7, with 7 bases aligning to TRBD2. V lost 5 bases to trimming and J lost 8 bases; unmatched junction nucleotides: 9. This CDR3 has 13 amino acids. Germline CDR1 MNHEY, CDR2 SMNVEV (reference sequence). CDR3 region: CASSPRDYAKQYF. The CDR3, as DNA: TGTGCCAGCAGTCCCCGGGACTATGCCAAGCAGTACTTC.

This chain joins TRBV28 and TRBJ1-4; a weak D match, TRBD1 (6 bases). This CDR3 has 14 residues. Germline V gene lookup returns CDR1 MDHEN and CDR2 SYDVKM. Trimming stripped 4 bases from V and 8 bases from J, with 14 bases between. The CDR3 here is CASSWGTSREKLFF. DNA for the CDR3: TGTGCCAGCAGTTGGGGGACATCCAGAGAAAAACTGTTTTTT.

The chain employs TRBV29-1 and TRBJ1-1; 9 bases line up with TRBD1. The CDR3 loop spans 13 amino acids. V trimming: 6 bases; J trimming: 4 bases; junction bases outside the gene matches: 6. Germline-derived CDR1 and CDR2 are SQVTM and ANQGSEA. CDR3 in DNA: TGCAGCGTAGCGGACAGGGGTTTCACTGAAGCTTTCTTT. Translation: CSVADRGFTEAFF.

The V gene is TRBV12-5, the J gene TRBJ2-3; the D gene is possibly TRBD2 (6 bases). CDR3 length: 13 residues. Looked up from germline, CDR1 is LGHNT and CDR2 is FRNRAP. Trimming pared 11 bases from V and 5 bases from J, leaving 17 bases between. The CDR3 reads CAGAWRGVDTQYF. In DNA form, the CDR3 reads TGTGCTGGCGCCTGGCGGGGCGTAGATACGCAGTATTTT.

The V and J genes are TRBV30 and TRBJ2-5; D might be TRBD2 (6 bases). This CDR3 spans 12 amino acids. The V end was cut by 3 bases, the J end by 4 bases, with 9 bases between. Germline assignment: CDR1 GTSNPN and CDR2 SVGIG (reference sequence). This chain's CDR3 is CAWRRGGETQYF. The CDR3 DNA is TGTGCCTGGAGGCGGGGAGGAGAGACCCAGTACTTC.

The CDR3 DNA sequence: TGTGCCAGCAAAAAACAGAGCACCGGGGAGCTGTTTTTT. Encoded protein: CASKKQSTGELFF. V and J are TRBV28 and TRBJ2-2, with D hard to call. The V and J ends lost 7 bases and 4 bases respectively, with 10 bases between them. This CDR3 region has 13 residues. In germline, CDR1 is MDHEN, CDR2 SYDVKM.

The J gene is TRBJ2-5, the V gene TRBV5-4, with 7 bases aligning to TRBD1. The CDR3 sequence is 15 residues long. Germline V gene sequence: CDR1 SGHNT, CDR2 YYREEE (reference sequence). V was clipped by 2 bases and J by 2 bases; unmatched bases: 6. The CDR3 spells CASSLGTEFQETQYF. The CDR3 region has the DNA TGTGCCAGCAGCTTAGGGACAGAGTTTCAAGAGACCCAGTACTTC.

The chain recombines TRBV7-9 with TRBJ2-7; D ambiguous. This CDR3 spans 14 amino acids. Per the germline V gene, CDR1 is SEHNR and CDR2 is FQNEAQ (reference sequence). Trimming took 3 bases from V and 0 from J, leaving 9 bases between them. The CDR3, as DNA: TGTGCCAGCAGCTTCGACAAGAGCTCCTACGAGCAGTACTTC. Translation gives CASSFDKSSYEQYF.

The chain links TRBV5-1 to TRBJ1-2, with unresolved D. The germline V and J ends were trimmed by 2 bases and 0 bases, with 8 bases remaining between them. Germline V gene sequence: CDR1 SGHRS, CDR2 YFSETQ. CDR3 length equals 14 residues. The CDR3 loop reads CASSFQDSNYGYTF. The CDR3 nucleotides read TGCGCCAGCAGCTTCCAGGATTCTAACTATGGCTACACCTTC.

The V call is TRBV5-6, the J call TRBJ1-2, with 8 bases lining up with TRBD1. V shed 2 bases and J 2 bases; nucleotides not matched to a gene: 2. CDR1 and CDR2 from the germline V gene are SGHDT and YYEEEE. The CDR3 spans 14 residues. CDR3 nucleotides: TGTGCCAGCAGCTTCCCAGGGGGCAACTATGGCTACACCTTC. It yields the protein CASSFPGGNYGYTF.

The chain uses TRBV27 and TRBJ1-4; 11 positions agree with TRBD1. The CDR3 has 15 amino acids. After removal of 4 bases from V and 7 bases from J, the junction contained 5 bases not matched to a gene. The germline V gene encodes CDR1 MNHEY and CDR2 SMNVEV (reference sequence). CDR3: CASSWRGQGGEKLFF. DNA for the CDR3: TGTGCCAGCAGTTGGAGGGGACAGGGGGGTGAAAAACTGTTTTTT.

The chain employs TRBV10-1 and TRBJ2-2; D uncertain. This CDR3 contains 14 residues. V was cut by 5 bases and J by 4 bases, with 11 bases left in between. Germline-derived CDR1 and CDR2 are WNHNN and SYGVQD (reference sequence). The CDR3 region is CASSSYSSTGELFF. The CDR3 region has the DNA TGCGCCAGCAGTTCGTACTCTTCCACCGGGGAGCTGTTTTTT.

The V call is TRBV19, the J call TRBJ2-2, with no clear D. Trimming left V 3 bases short and J 1 base short, with 9 bases between. This CDR3 is built from 15 residues. Germline CDR1 is LNHDA and CDR2 is SQIVND (reference sequence). This CDR3 is CASSIPRLNTGELFF. The CDR3 DNA reads TGTGCCAGTAGTATCCCCCGTCTGAACACCGGGGAGCTGTTTTTT.

The sample holds a few counts of this clone. The chain combines TRBV2 with TRBJ1-1; D remains ambiguous. CDR3 length equals 15 residues. CDR1 is SNHLY, CDR2 FYNNEI, per germline. Trimming took off 11 bases at V and 1 base at J, with 20 bases between the two ends. The DNA for the CDR3 is TGTGCCTCGCAAGGGCTTCGAGGAGGGAACACTGAAGCTTTCTTT. Translating it yields CASQGLRGGNTEAFF.

The V and J genes are TRBV2 and TRBJ1-4; D might be TRBD1 (6 bases). Trimming removed 3 bases at V and 4 bases at J, with 12 bases between. The CDR3 loop spans 15 amino acids. From germline, CDR1 is SNHLY and CDR2 FYNNEI. This CDR3 reads CASSDFGTRNEKLFF. CDR3 nucleotides: TGTGCCAGCAGTGACTTCGGGACACGTAATGAAAAACTGTTTTTT.

In this sample, this clone turned up once. The chain links TRBV19 to TRBJ2-7; 12 bases fit TRBD2. This CDR3 comprises 14 residues. V was pared by 6 bases and J by 5 bases, with 5 bases of the junction left unmatched. The germline V gene encodes CDR1 LNHDA and CDR2 SQIVND (reference sequence). The CDR3 bases are TGTGCCAGTAGCTGGACTAGCGGGGAAAACGAGCAGTACTTC. It specifies CASSWTSGENEQYF.

This clone has just one count. The rearrangement joins TRBV19 to TRBJ1-5; D uncertain. Germline V gives CDR1 LNHDA, CDR2 SQIVND (reference sequence). The length of the CDR3 is 14 residues. V was trimmed by 5 bases and J by 2 bases, leaving 10 bases between them. The CDR3 nucleotides are TGTGCCAGTAGTCGGGAAATGGGCAATCAGCCCCAGCATTTT. Amino acids: CASSREMGNQPQHF.

The chain employs TRBV5-4 and TRBJ1-4; 7 positions agree with TRBD1. With 1 base clipped from V and 8 bases from J, the junction kept 5 bases outside the gene matches. CDR1 is SGHNT and CDR2 is YYREEE in the germline V gene (reference sequence). CDR3 size: 14 residues. The CDR3 sequence is CASSLTGVGEKLFF. The CDR3, as DNA: TGTGCCAGCAGCTTGACAGGGGTTGGCGAAAAACTGTTTTTT.

This clone appeared once. J is TRBJ2-1 and V is TRBV28; 9 nucleotides line up with TRBD2. Trimming at V came to 11 bases and at J to 5 bases, leaving 13 bases not matched to a gene. The CDR3 contains 15 residues. Germline CDR1 is MDHEN and CDR2 is SYDVKM. CDR3 in DNA: TGTGCCCTTCTAGGCCGCGGGAGGGCCCACAATGAGCAGTTCTTC. Encoded protein: CALLGRGRAHNEQFF.